The clone carrying this T cell receptor beta chain occurred a few times. Its cognate antigen is unknown. These data belong to a study of T cells after yellow fever vaccination. Study observations and caveats: At around 96% for CD4 and 88% for CD8, most primary-vaccination clones showed up again after the booster. The study found a weaker secondary response that peaked faster, day 5 versus 15.

CDR3 length: 16 residues. CDR1 MGHRA and CDR2 YSYEKL come from the germline V gene. With 4 bases removed from V and 4 bases from J, the gap between germline ends came to 17 bases. Each CDR3 protein is one row after TCRdb ran MiXCR on the 5' RACE reads. Of 350,000 to 450,000 distinct CDR3 sequences in the sample, 18% are singletons; the top ten hold roughly a sixth. The chain links TRBV4-1 to TRBJ1-3; D not certain. The source was PBMCs, collected before the yellow fever booster vaccination. The sequence was collected from a man younger than 35 who received the YFV17D yellow fever vaccine. Written as DNA, the CDR3 is TGCGCCAGCAGCCGCACGCCCCCGCCTTCGGGAAACACCATATATTTT. Residues: CASSRTPPPSGNTIYF.